Listed below are T cell receptor beta chains from one sample, sequenced in a study of cytomegalovirus exposure and HLA in healthy donors. Assay: immunoSEQ multiplex PCR; the TCRdb copy retains only in-frame clones and omits some. The sample holds around 140,000 clones, over 75% seen once. Sequences were obtained from PBMCs. The source of these receptors is a woman in her 40s in good health and CMV-seronegative. CDR3s include the opening cysteine and the closing phenylalanine or tryptophan. Each record gives: V gene, clone size, J gene, D gene, CDR3 protein, CDR3 DNA. The D gene is left open where the match is weak. Only some rows state a clone size, as once, few, many or a class for expanded clones.

>TRBV7-9|-|TRBJ2-7|TRBD1
CASSSTGGIYEQYF
TGTGCCAGCAGCTCGACAGGGGGCATATACGAGCAGTACTTC
>TRBV4-3|-|TRBJ2-7|TRBD2
CASSQDWASGSYEQYF
TGCGCCAGCAGCCAAGATTGGGCTAGCGGGAGCTACGAGCAGTACTTC
>TRBV7-2|-|TRBJ1-6|-
CASSFQGSPLHF
TGTGCCAGCAGCTTTCAGGGTTCACCCCTCCACTTT
>TRBV28|-|TRBJ1-2|-
CASSLAWGRPKGGYTF
TGTGCCAGCAGTTTAGCGTGGGGCAGGCCGAAAGGAGGCTACACCTTC
>TRBV7-8|-|TRBJ2-6|-
CASSLLGGSGANVLTF
TGTGCCAGCAGCCTCCTCGGGGGCTCTGGGGCCAACGTCCTGACTTTC
>TRBV29-1|-|TRBJ2-7|-
CSARSPSVEQYF
TGCAGCGCTAGGTCTCCCAGTGTCGAGCAGTACTTC
>TRBV4-1|-|TRBJ1-2|-
CASSQGPVRLKGGYTF
TGCGCCAGCAGCCAAGGCCCAGTCAGACTAAAAGGAGGCTACACCTTC
>TRBV28|-|TRBJ2-2|TRBD2
CASSRLGLAANTGELFF
TGTGCCAGCAGTCGCCTGGGACTAGCCGCGAACACCGGGGAGCTGTTTTTT
>TRBV2|-|TRBJ1-5|TRBD1
CASSGTVTGVWQPQHF
TGTGCCAGCAGTGGAACGGTGACAGGGGTCTGGCAGCCCCAGCATTTT
>TRBV6-5|-|TRBJ2-5|-
CASSYVTQETQYF
TGTGCCAGCAGTTACGTCACACAAGAGACCCAGTACTTC
>TRBV5-1|-|TRBJ2-1|TRBD2
CASSFMASGYNEQFF
TGCGCCAGCAGCTTTATGGCTAGCGGGTACAATGAGCAGTTCTTC
>TRBV10-3|-|TRBJ1-4|-
CATQGNNEKLFF
TGTGCCACACAGGGTAATAATGAAAAACTGTTTTTT
>TRBV11-3|-|TRBJ2-1|TRBD2
CASSLVGPSGAYNEQFF
TGTGCCAGCAGCTTAGTAGGCCCTAGCGGGGCGTACAATGAGCAGTTCTTC
>TRBV18|few|TRBJ2-1|-
CASSPGGIAQNEQFF
TGTGCCAGCTCACCAGGAGGGATAGCGCAGAATGAGCAGTTCTTC
>TRBV5-4|-|TRBJ2-6|-
CASSYSSGANVLTF
TGTGCCAGCAGTTACTCCTCTGGGGCCAACGTCCTGACTTTC
>TRBV7-9|-|TRBJ2-1|TRBD2
CASSLASGRQQFF
TGTGCCAGCAGCTTAGCTAGCGGGAGGCAACAGTTCTTC
>TRBV7-9|-|TRBJ2-1|TRBD2
CASSQTSPRNEQFF
TGTGCCAGCAGCCAGACTAGCCCGCGCAATGAGCAGTTCTTC
>TRBV5-1|-|TRBJ2-7|-
CASSLAAGVSTEQYF
TGCGCCAGCAGCTTGGCGGCAGGGGTTAGTACCGAGCAGTACTTC
>TRBV7-2|-|TRBJ2-7|-
CASSRGFYEQYF
TGTGCCAGCAGTCGGGGATTCTACGAGCAGTACTTC
>TRBV5-1|-|TRBJ2-1|-
CASSLLEGGGSYNEQFF
TGCGCCAGCAGCTTGTTGGAGGGAGGGGGCTCCTACAATGAGCAGTTCTTC
>TRBV30|-|TRBJ2-3|TRBD2
CAWRLAGGQTDTQYF
TGTGCCTGGCGACTAGCGGGAGGGCAAACAGATACGCAGTATTTT
>TRBV19|-|TRBJ2-2|TRBD1
CASSTGTANTGELFF
TGTGCCAGTAGTACCGGGACAGCGAACACCGGGGAGCTGTTTTTT
>TRBV4-1|-|TRBJ2-5|TRBD2
CASSQVRLAGGRETQYF
TGCGCCAGCAGCCAAGTCAGACTAGCGGGAGGAAGAGAGACCCAGTACTTC
>TRBV5-1|-|TRBJ1-3|-
CASSLALGGAGSGNTIYF
TGCGCCAGCAGCTTGGCACTAGGGGGGGCAGGCTCTGGAAACACCATATATTTT
>TRBV9|-|TRBJ2-7|-
CASSASSLAYEQYF
TGTGCCAGCAGCGCCTCTTCCCTAGCCTACGAGCAGTACTTC
>TRBV5-1|-|TRBJ2-3|TRBD2
CASSPRGSGSSWDTQYF
TGCGCCAGCAGCCCCCGGGGTAGCGGGAGTTCATGGGATACGCAGTATTTT
>TRBV28|-|TRBJ1-4|-
CASRGGGAANEKLFF
TGTGCCAGCAGGGGCGGGGGGGCAGCTAATGAAAAACTGTTTTTT
>TRBV27|once|TRBJ1-2|TRBD1
CASSYRGGYGYTF
TGTGCCAGCAGTTACAGGGGAGGATATGGCTACACCTTC
>TRBV7-3|-|TRBJ1-2|-
CASSRGTRVYGYTF
TGTGCCAGCAGCCGAGGGACTCGGGTCTATGGCTACACCTTC
>TRBV7-2|-|TRBJ1-5|TRBD1
CASSVDRGQPQHF
TGTGCCAGCAGCGTAGACAGGGGGCAGCCCCAGCATTTT
>TRBV28|-|TRBJ1-2|-
CALSRVRRGDGYTF
TGTGCGTTAAGCAGGGTTCGACGGGGGGACGGCTACACCTTC
>TRBV11-3|-|TRBJ2-1|TRBD2
CASSFGTSGYNEQFF
TGTGCCAGCAGCTTCGGGACTAGCGGTTACAATGAGCAGTTCTTC
>TRBV28|once|TRBJ1-2|-
CASSPGHILSGYTF
TGTGCCAGCAGCCCGGGACATATTTTATCTGGCTACACCTTC
>TRBV11-3|-|TRBJ2-3|TRBD2
CASSWGLADTQYF
TGTGCCAGCAGCTGGGGACTAGCAGATACGCAGTATTTT
>TRBV4-3|-|TRBJ1-3|TRBD1
CASSTGTGVPGNTIYF
TGCGCCAGCAGCACCGGGACAGGGGTGCCTGGAAACACCATATATTTT
>TRBV7-2|-|TRBJ2-1|-
CASSLVYGENEQFF
TGTGCCAGCAGCTTGGTGTACGGAGAAAATGAGCAGTTCTTC
>TRBV10-3|-|TRBJ1-1|-
CAISEGILTAEAFF
TGTGCCATCAGTGAGGGCATTTTAACCGCTGAAGCTTTCTTT
>TRBV5-1|-|TRBJ1-5|TRBD1
CASSSGQGNQPQHF
TGCGCCAGCAGCTCCGGACAGGGCAATCAGCCCCAGCATTTT
>TRBV10-3|-|TRBJ1-2|-
CAISGDSRVYGYTF
TGTGCCATCAGTGGGGACTCCAGGGTCTATGGCTACACCTTC
>TRBV21-1|once|TRBJ2-7|-
CASSPGLAGGLYEQYF
TGTGCCAGCAGCCCGGGACTAGCGGGAGGCCTCTACGAGCAGTACTTC
>TRBV9|-|TRBJ1-1|TRBD1
CASSVAPGQGAMNTEAFF
TGTGCCAGCAGCGTAGCCCCAGGACAGGGTGCTATGAACACTGAAGCTTTCTTT
>TRBV5-1|-|TRBJ2-1|-
CASSLAGSTYNEQFF
TGCGCCAGCAGCTTGGCTGGTAGTACCTACAATGAGCAGTTCTTC
>TRBV19|-|TRBJ1-5|-
CASSMPGEGSQPQHF
TGTGCCAGTAGTATGCCCGGGGAGGGGAGTCAGCCCCAGCATTTT
>TRBV6-5|-|TRBJ2-5|TRBD2
CASNRLAGVRETQYF
TGTGCCAGCAACCGACTAGCGGGAGTTCGAGAGACCCAGTACTTC
>TRBV10-2|-|TRBJ2-1|-
CASSGKRASSYNEQFF
TGCGCCAGCAGCGGGAAGCGGGCTAGCTCCTACAATGAGCAGTTCTTC
>TRBV25-1|-|TRBJ2-3|-
CAGSDPWAGTDTQYF
TGTGCCGGCAGTGATCCCTGGGCTGGCACAGATACGCAGTATTTT
>TRBV5-1|-|TRBJ1-1|-
CASSRSGGGYTEAFF
TGCGCCAGCAGCAGGTCCGGGGGGGGTTACACTGAAGCTTTCTTT
>TRBV19|-|TRBJ2-7|TRBD2
CASSIGREKYEQYF
TGTGCCAGTAGTATAGGGCGGGAGAAATACGAGCAGTACTTC
>TRBV30|-|TRBJ1-4|TRBD1
CAWSSGTGDEKLFF
TGTGCCTGGAGTTCCGGGACAGGGGATGAAAAACTGTTTTTT
>TRBV7-9|-|TRBJ1-1|-
CASSFETVPNTEAFF
TGTGCCAGCAGCTTTGAGACAGTCCCTAACACTGAAGCTTTCTTT
>TRBV27|-|TRBJ1-1|-
CASSLQGTNTEAFF
TGTGCCAGCAGTTTACAGGGGACGAACACTGAAGCTTTCTTT
>TRBV6-6|once|TRBJ2-1|-
CASNSIHPNNEQFF
TGTGCCAGCAATTCGATTCACCCTAACAATGAGCAGTTCTTC
>TRBV6-1|-|TRBJ1-1|TRBD1
CASRAPGQEHTEAFF
TGTGCCAGCCGTGCCCCGGGACAGGAACACACTGAAGCTTTCTTT
>TRBV2|-|TRBJ2-1|TRBD2
CASSEEREGNNEQFF
TGTGCCAGCAGTGAGGAACGGGAGGGAAACAATGAGCAGTTCTTC
>TRBV11-2|-|TRBJ2-7|TRBD2
CASSPLAGTVDEQYF
TGTGCCAGCAGCCCATTAGCGGGCACGGTCGACGAGCAGTACTTC
>TRBV5-1|once|TRBJ2-3|-
CASSVFYASTDTQYF
TGCGCCAGCAGCGTCTTCTATGCGAGCACAGATACGCAGTATTTT